A selection of T cell receptor beta chains follows, all from one sample in a study of cytomegalovirus exposure and HLA in healthy donors. Assay: immunoSEQ multiplex PCR; the TCRdb copy retains only in-frame clones and omits some. This table holds about 240,000 clones, roughly 86% found once. The material sequenced was PBMCs. The receptors come from a woman aged 25 to 45 in good health and CMV-seropositive. Each CDR3 is given with its conserved first and last residue. The D gene is left open where the match is weak. The listing skips clone size in some rows; elsewhere it reads once, few, many or a size class.

j_gene: TRBJ2-1; d_gene: NA; abundance: NA; len: 13; v_gene: TRBV7-2; CDR3aa: CASSSLLMAEGFF; CDR3nt: TGTGCCAGCAGCTCATTATTGATGGCAGAGGGGTTCTTC
j_gene: TRBJ1-1; d_gene: TRBD1; abundance: NA; len: 16; v_gene: TRBV4-1; CDR3aa: CASSPLQGAGGTEAFF; CDR3nt: TGCGCCAGCAGCCCATTACAGGGGGCGGGTGGCACTGAAGCTTTCTTT
j_gene: TRBJ2-5; d_gene: NA; abundance: few; len: 15; v_gene: TRBV25-1; CDR3aa: CASSASGGRQETQYF; CDR3nt: TGTGCCAGCAGTGCTTCAGGGGGGAGGCAAGAGACCCAGTACTTC
j_gene: TRBJ2-1; d_gene: NA; abundance: NA; len: 17; v_gene: TRBV27; CDR3aa: CASSLSPFLSSYNEQFF; CDR3nt: TGTGCCAGCAGTTTATCGCCTTTCTTGAGCTCCTACAATGAGCAGTTCTTC
j_gene: TRBJ2-6; d_gene: NA; abundance: NA; len: 15; v_gene: TRBV7-3; CDR3aa: CASSLAGPGANVLTF; CDR3nt: TGTGCCAGCAGCTTGGCAGGGCCTGGGGCCAACGTCCTGACTTTC
j_gene: TRBJ2-7; d_gene: TRBD2; abundance: NA; len: 16; v_gene: TRBV11-2; CDR3aa: CASSPSSGRVSYEQYF; CDR3nt: TGTGCCAGCAGCCCCTCCAGCGGGAGAGTCTCCTACGAGCAGTACTTC
j_gene: TRBJ2-7; d_gene: TRBD2; abundance: NA; len: 16; v_gene: TRBV4-2; CDR3aa: CASSQDLLAGAHEQYF; CDR3nt: TGTGCCAGCAGCCAAGATCTACTAGCGGGAGCCCACGAGCAGTACTTC
j_gene: TRBJ1-1; d_gene: NA; abundance: NA; len: 11; v_gene: TRBV11-1; CDR3aa: CASRQGTEAFF; CDR3nt: TGTGCCAGCAGACAGGGTACTGAAGCTTTCTTT
j_gene: TRBJ2-1; d_gene: TRBD2; abundance: NA; len: 15; v_gene: TRBV5-1; CDR3aa: CASSLASGPYNEQFF; CDR3nt: TGCGCCAGCAGCCTCGCTAGCGGCCCGTACAATGAGCAGTTCTTC
j_gene: TRBJ2-1; d_gene: NA; abundance: NA; len: 17; v_gene: TRBV5-1; CDR3aa: CASSFSSGASEGHEQFF; CDR3nt: TGCGCCAGCAGCTTCAGTAGCGGAGCCTCCGAGGGGCATGAGCAGTTCTTC
j_gene: TRBJ2-7; d_gene: TRBD2; abundance: few; len: 14; v_gene: TRBV6-1; CDR3aa: CASTPPGGAYEQYF; CDR3nt: TGTGCCAGCACCCCGCCTGGGGGGGCCTACGAGCAGTACTTC
j_gene: TRBJ1-2; d_gene: NA; abundance: NA; len: 14; v_gene: TRBV6-5; CDR3aa: CASSYFQNSYGYTF; CDR3nt: TGTGCCAGCAGTTACTTTCAGAACAGCTATGGCTACACCTTC
j_gene: TRBJ2-1; d_gene: TRBD2; abundance: NA; len: 16; v_gene: TRBV14; CDR3aa: CASSQAGLAGGGGQFF; CDR3nt: TGTGCCAGCAGCCAAGCAGGACTAGCGGGAGGGGGTGGGCAGTTCTTC
j_gene: TRBJ2-3; d_gene: TRBD2; abundance: NA; len: 18; v_gene: TRBV15; CDR3aa: CATSGTLGTSGNTDTQYF; CDR3nt: TGTGCCACCAGCGGAACCCTAGGGACTAGCGGGAACACAGATACGCAGTATTTT
j_gene: TRBJ2-3; d_gene: NA; abundance: NA; len: 16; v_gene: TRBV21-1; CDR3aa: CASTLEGAGGTDTQYF; CDR3nt: TGTGCCAGCACCCTTGAGGGGGCGGGTGGTACAGATACGCAGTATTTT
j_gene: TRBJ2-7; d_gene: NA; abundance: NA; len: 12; v_gene: TRBV28; CDR3aa: CASGPSRYEQYF; CDR3nt: TGTGCCAGTGGGCCAAGTAGGTACGAGCAGTACTTC
j_gene: TRBJ2-5; d_gene: NA; abundance: NA; len: 14; v_gene: TRBV6-5; CDR3aa: CASSYSTGGETQYF; CDR3nt: TGTGCCAGCAGTTACTCGACGGGCGGGGAGACCCAGTACTTC
j_gene: TRBJ2-7; d_gene: TRBD2; abundance: NA; len: 14; v_gene: TRBV5-4; CDR3aa: CASSFRLAPYEQYF; CDR3nt: TGTGCCAGCAGCTTTCGACTAGCCCCCTACGAGCAGTACTTC
j_gene: TRBJ2-1; d_gene: NA; abundance: NA; len: 13; v_gene: TRBV7-2; CDR3aa: CASSLTRDNEQFF; CDR3nt: TGTGCCAGCAGCTTAACTAGGGACAATGAGCAGTTCTTC
j_gene: TRBJ2-7; d_gene: NA; abundance: many; len: 14; v_gene: TRBV14; CDR3aa: CASSQGRASYEQYF; CDR3nt: TGTGCCAGCAGCCAAGGTCGAGCCTCCTACGAGCAGTACTTC
j_gene: TRBJ1-1; d_gene: NA; abundance: NA; len: 15; v_gene: TRBV15; CDR3aa: CATSRADRMNTEAFF; CDR3nt: TGTGCCACCAGCAGAGCGGACAGAATGAACACTGAAGCTTTCTTT
j_gene: TRBJ2-1; d_gene: TRBD2; abundance: NA; len: 12; v_gene: TRBV5-4; CDR3aa: CASSLREYEQFF; CDR3nt: TGTGCCAGCAGCCTGCGGGAGTATGAGCAGTTCTTC
j_gene: TRBJ1-2; d_gene: NA; abundance: few; len: 14; v_gene: TRBV28; CDR3aa: CASSLRAGVQGYTF; CDR3nt: TGTGCCAGCAGTCTCAGGGCAGGGGTGCAAGGCTACACCTTC
j_gene: TRBJ1-2; d_gene: TRBD1; abundance: few; len: 14; v_gene: TRBV5-1; CDR3aa: CASSSGQGLYGYTF; CDR3nt: TGCGCCAGCAGTTCGGGACAGGGGCTATATGGCTACACCTTC
j_gene: TRBJ1-1; d_gene: NA; abundance: NA; len: 13; v_gene: TRBV29-1; CDR3aa: CSVDAGRGPEAFF; CDR3nt: TGCAGCGTTGATGCTGGGAGAGGGCCTGAAGCTTTCTTT
j_gene: TRBJ2-1; d_gene: TRBD2; abundance: NA; len: 14; v_gene: TRBV30; CDR3aa: CAWSGTSRYNEQFF; CDR3nt: TGTGCCTGGAGTGGGACTAGCAGATACAATGAGCAGTTCTTC
j_gene: TRBJ2-7; d_gene: TRBD2; abundance: few; len: 15; v_gene: TRBV19; CDR3aa: CASSIVGGGEYEQYF; CDR3nt: TGTGCCAGTAGTATAGTAGGCGGGGGAGAATACGAGCAGTACTTC
j_gene: TRBJ1-5; d_gene: TRBD1; abundance: NA; len: 13; v_gene: TRBV30; CDR3aa: CAWRQGSNQPQHF; CDR3nt: TGTGCCTGGCGACAGGGTAGCAATCAGCCCCAGCATTTT
j_gene: TRBJ1-2; d_gene: TRBD1; abundance: NA; len: 13; v_gene: TRBV27; CDR3aa: CASRGTGVGGYTF; CDR3nt: TGTGCCAGTCGGGGGACAGGGGTCGGTGGCTACACCTTC
j_gene: TRBJ2-1; d_gene: NA; abundance: NA; len: 13; v_gene: TRBV6-5; CDR3aa: CASSRDTNNEQFF; CDR3nt: TGTGCCAGCAGCCGGGACACCAACAATGAGCAGTTCTTC
j_gene: TRBJ2-3; d_gene: TRBD1; abundance: NA; len: 14; v_gene: TRBV10-1; CDR3aa: CASRRTGTTDTQYF; CDR3nt: TGCGCCAGCAGGCGGACAGGGACCACAGATACGCAGTATTTT
j_gene: TRBJ1-5; d_gene: NA; abundance: NA; len: 12; v_gene: TRBV19; CDR3aa: CASTGDNQPQHF; CDR3nt: TGTGCCAGTACAGGGGACAATCAGCCCCAGCATTTT
j_gene: TRBJ2-3; d_gene: NA; abundance: NA; len: 13; v_gene: TRBV11-2; CDR3aa: CASSLGPTDTQYF; CDR3nt: TGTGCCAGCAGCTTAGGGCCCACAGATACGCAGTATTTT
j_gene: TRBJ1-5; d_gene: TRBD1; abundance: NA; len: 14; v_gene: TRBV19; CDR3aa: CASSIWTGDQPQHF; CDR3nt: TGTGCCAGTAGTATATGGACAGGGGATCAGCCCCAGCATTTT
j_gene: TRBJ2-2; d_gene: NA; abundance: NA; len: 13; v_gene: TRBV6-5; CDR3aa: CASSYSIAGELFF; CDR3nt: TGTGCCAGCAGTTACTCGATAGCCGGGGAGCTGTTTTTT
j_gene: TRBJ2-2; d_gene: TRBD1; abundance: NA; len: 16; v_gene: TRBV30; CDR3aa: CAWSSIRDSDTGELFF; CDR3nt: TGTGCCTGGAGCTCTATTCGGGACAGTGACACCGGGGAGCTGTTTTTT
j_gene: TRBJ1-1; d_gene: NA; abundance: NA; len: 16; v_gene: TRBV21-1; CDR3aa: CASSKESTSMNTEAFF; CDR3nt: TGTGCCAGCAGCAAAGAGTCGACAAGTATGAACACTGAAGCTTTCTTT
j_gene: TRBJ2-3; d_gene: TRBD1; abundance: few; len: 14; v_gene: TRBV19; CDR3aa: CASSIGQGYNTQYF; CDR3nt: TGTGCCAGTAGTATTGGACAGGGGTATAATACGCAGTATTTT
j_gene: TRBJ2-1; d_gene: TRBD1; abundance: NA; len: 13; v_gene: TRBV27; CDR3aa: CASSPGQYNEQFF; CDR3nt: TGTGCCAGCAGTCCGGGACAGTACAATGAGCAGTTCTTC
j_gene: TRBJ2-5; d_gene: TRBD1; abundance: NA; len: 16; v_gene: TRBV10-3; CDR3aa: CAISEVGQGLVETQYF; CDR3nt: TGTGCCATCAGTGAGGTGGGACAGGGGTTGGTAGAGACCCAGTACTTC
j_gene: TRBJ1-2; d_gene: NA; abundance: NA; len: 15; v_gene: TRBV5-4; CDR3aa: CASSTPRQEDYGYTF; CDR3nt: TGTGCCAGCAGCACCCCGCGACAGGAGGACTATGGCTACACCTTC
j_gene: TRBJ2-4; d_gene: TRBD1; abundance: NA; len: 15; v_gene: TRBV9; CDR3aa: CASSVGQGARNIQYF; CDR3nt: TGTGCCAGCAGCGTCGGACAGGGGGCGAGAAACATTCAGTACTTC
j_gene: TRBJ2-5; d_gene: NA; abundance: NA; len: 16; v_gene: TRBV7-9; CDR3aa: CASNQGGSWYQETQYF; CDR3nt: TGTGCCAGCAACCAAGGGGGTTCTTGGTACCAAGAGACCCAGTACTTC
j_gene: TRBJ1-2; d_gene: NA; abundance: NA; len: 15; v_gene: TRBV7-8; CDR3aa: CASSLGVVGGDGYTF; CDR3nt: TGTGCCAGCAGCTTAGGGGTAGTAGGGGGTGATGGCTACACCTTC
j_gene: TRBJ2-3; d_gene: NA; abundance: once; len: 13; v_gene: TRBV29-1; CDR3aa: CSAEGGSTDTQYF; CDR3nt: TGCAGCGCCGAAGGGGGTAGCACAGATACGCAGTATTTT
j_gene: TRBJ2-5; d_gene: TRBD1; abundance: NA; len: 16; v_gene: TRBV10-3; CDR3aa: CAISDPPGQGKETQYF; CDR3nt: TGTGCCATCAGTGACCCGCCCGGACAGGGAAAAGAGACCCAGTACTTC
j_gene: TRBJ2-7; d_gene: TRBD1; abundance: NA; len: 14; v_gene: TRBV28; CDR3aa: CAIQGGQGAYEQYF; CDR3nt: TGTGCCATCCAAGGTGGACAGGGGGCCTACGAGCAGTACTTC
j_gene: TRBJ2-7; d_gene: NA; abundance: NA; len: 14; v_gene: TRBV27; CDR3aa: CASSFTGLAYEQYF; CDR3nt: TGTGCCAGCAGTTTTACAGGGTTGGCCTACGAGCAGTACTTC
j_gene: TRBJ2-6; d_gene: NA; abundance: NA; len: 17; v_gene: TRBV5-5; CDR3aa: CASSVPERGFGANVLTF; CDR3nt: TGTGCCAGCAGCGTACCCGAGAGGGGGTTTGGGGCCAACGTCCTGACTTTC
j_gene: TRBJ2-2; d_gene: NA; abundance: NA; len: 15; v_gene: TRBV2; CDR3aa: CASSRWRVETGELFF; CDR3nt: TGTGCCAGCAGCCGCTGGAGGGTGGAAACCGGGGAGCTGTTTTTT
j_gene: TRBJ2-7; d_gene: NA; abundance: NA; len: 12; v_gene: TRBV5-1; CDR3aa: CASSPGVYEQYF; CDR3nt: TGCGCCAGCAGCCCAGGGGTCTACGAGCAGTACTTC
j_gene: TRBJ2-2; d_gene: NA; abundance: NA; len: 16; v_gene: TRBV19; CDR3aa: CASSVGRGLNTGELFF; CDR3nt: TGTGCCAGTAGCGTGGGGCGGGGACTGAACACCGGGGAGCTGTTTTTT
j_gene: TRBJ2-1; d_gene: NA; abundance: NA; len: 15; v_gene: TRBV5-1; CDR3aa: CASSFWSGATNEQFF; CDR3nt: TGCGCCAGCAGCTTTTGGTCAGGGGCTACCAATGAGCAGTTCTTC
j_gene: TRBJ2-7; d_gene: TRBD2; abundance: few; len: 17; v_gene: TRBV28; CDR3aa: CASSRLKGLAATYEQYF; CDR3nt: TGTGCCAGCAGCCGACTGAAGGGACTAGCGGCTACCTACGAGCAGTACTTC
j_gene: TRBJ2-2; d_gene: NA; abundance: NA; len: 14; v_gene: TRBV5-1; CDR3aa: CASSVAANTGELFF; CDR3nt: TGCGCCAGCAGCGTCGCAGCGAACACCGGGGAGCTGTTTTTT
j_gene: TRBJ2-3; d_gene: TRBD2; abundance: NA; len: 20; v_gene: TRBV27; CDR3aa: CASSLSRLAGVGGSTDTQYF; CDR3nt: TGTGCCAGCAGTCTCTCCAGACTAGCGGGAGTTGGGGGTAGCACAGATACGCAGTATTTT
j_gene: TRBJ1-1; d_gene: NA; abundance: NA; len: 15; v_gene: TRBV11-1; CDR3aa: CASSLPQGGGTEAFF; CDR3nt: TGTGCCAGCAGCTTACCCCAGGGAGGGGGAACTGAAGCTTTCTTT
j_gene: TRBJ1-1; d_gene: NA; abundance: NA; len: 13; v_gene: TRBV9; CDR3aa: CASSEDRDTEAFF; CDR3nt: TGTGCCAGCAGCGAGGACAGAGACACTGAAGCTTTCTTT